This entry features one T cell receptor (beta chain) sequence. Its antigen is undetermined. Method: immunoSEQ multiplex PCR; TCRdb's copy keeps in-frame clones and lacks some. Of approximately 23,000 clones in the sample, 80% to 90% were seen once. This specimen belongs to a study of monozygotic twins with cystic fibrosis. Trimming pared 1 base from V and 6 bases from J, leaving 7 bases between. Germline V CDR1 and CDR2: SGHDT, YYEEEE. There are 12 residues in the CDR3. The study, taken as a whole, reports: The repertoire was suggested to be naive-dominated, clonality median 0.0095.

The TCR was taken from a woman aged 25 to 39 with cystic fibrosis. The rearrangement links TRBV5-6 to TRBJ1-1; TRBD1 might be the D (5 bases). Sequenced: blood. The CDR3 protein is CASSLRGAEAFF. The DNA of the CDR3 is TGTGCCAGCAGCTTGCGGGGGGCTGAAGCTTTCTTT.